The subject of this entry is one TCR beta chain. This entry is derived from a study of blood T cell repertoires in COVID-19. Looking at the study overall: The United States, Italy and Spain provided the acute and convalescent COVID-19 samples. The cDNA or gDNA used as material had been derived from T cells, B-cell-depleted T cells, or PBMCs.

Per germline, CDR1 LGHDT and CDR2 YNNKEL (reference sequence). The CDR3 has 15 residues. The germline V and J ends were trimmed by 1 base and 2 bases, with 11 bases remaining between them. Original handling: Counts of nucleated cells, estimated from reference gene primer amplification, were obtained. Data came from immunoSEQ multiplex PCR; TCRdb stores just in-frame clones and leaves some out. The V and J calls and clone size were taken over from that table, and D and trimming were inferred from the DNA. The table includes 260,000 or so clones, about 87% detected once. The V call is TRBV3-1 (or the pseudogene TRBV3-2), the J call TRBJ2-5, with D perhaps matching TRBD1 (5 bases). The receptor was isolated from a human donor in a cohort sampled during active COVID-19. The sequencing input was peripheral blood. The DNA of the CDR3 is TGTGCCAGCAGCCAAGGACAGTTACTACAAGAGACCCAGTACTTC. It translates to CASSQGQLLQETQYF.